What follows are 26 T cell receptor beta chains derived from one specimen sequenced in a study of T cell responses to AZD1222 COVID-19 vaccine. The assay was immunoSEQ multiplex PCR, and TCRdb's table has in-frame clones only and misses some. The repertoire holds under 95,000 clones, around 89% seen once, with roughly 8.1% in the top ten. The sequencing here drew on peripheral blood, taken on day 0 of AZD1222 vaccination. All receptors derive from an adult in good health.

The chain uses TRBV18 and TRBJ1-5, with D uncertain. V dropped 2 bases and J dropped 3 bases, with 8 bases sitting between them. Germline V gives CDR1 KGHSH, CDR2 LQKENI. The CDR3 loop spans 14 amino acids. CDR3 bases: TGTGCCAGCTCACCAGAGGTTCCCAATCAGCCCCAGCATTTT. Its protein product is CASSPEVPNQPQHF.

The chain recombines TRBV25-1 with TRBJ1-2; 8 bases are shared with TRBD1. Germline V lookup: CDR1 MGHDK, CDR2 SYGVNS. The CDR3 is 13 residues long. The trim removed 5 bases at V and 4 bases at J, leaving 3 bases unmatched. CDR3 region: CASSRQGRYGYTF. CDR3 coding DNA: TGTGCCAGCAGTAGACAGGGGCGCTATGGCTACACCTTC.

The CDR3 sequence: CASSGGSGNQPQHF. CDR3 in DNA: TGTGCCAGTAGTGGGGGGAGTGGCAATCAGCCCCAGCATTTT. The chain has TRBV19 and TRBJ1-5, with D possibly being TRBD1 (5 bases). CDR3 length: 14 residues. Trimming took 5 bases from V and 2 from J, leaving 10 bases between them. Germline lookup yields CDR1 LNHDA and CDR2 SQIVND (reference sequence).

This rearrangement joins TRBV3-1 (or the pseudogene TRBV3-2) to TRBJ2-1, with TRBD2 matching 13 bases. V was pared by 2 bases and J by 5 bases, with 15 bases of the junction left unmatched. The CDR3 extends over 20 amino acids. Germline values: CDR1 LGHDT, CDR2 YNNKEL (reference sequence). This chain's CDR3 is CASSQKRLMTSGGFDNEQFF. The CDR3 DNA follows: TGTGCCAGCAGCCAAAAAAGGCTGATGACTAGCGGGGGGTTTGACAATGAGCAGTTCTTC.

The rearrangement uses TRBV6-5 and TRBJ1-3; D not certain. Germline lookup yields CDR1 MNHEY and CDR2 SVGAGI. The CDR3 sequence is 13 residues long. V gave up 5 bases and J gave up 2 bases, with 7 bases separating them. For the CDR3, the DNA is TGTGCCAGCAGTCGGACTACTGGAAACACCATATATTTT. It specifies CASSRTTGNTIYF.

CDR3 DNA: TGTGCCAGCACGACTAGCGGGTCGAGCAATGAGCAGTTCTTC. It encodes CASTTSGSSNEQFF. The chain couples TRBV19 to TRBJ2-1, with 10 bases fitting TRBD2. The germline V gene encodes CDR1 LNHDA and CDR2 SQIVND (reference sequence). Trimming removed 9 bases from V and 6 bases from J; junction bases left unmatched: 8. The CDR3 length is 14 residues.

The chain has TRBV5-1 and TRBJ1-1; D is uncertain. The V gene's germline CDR1 is SGHRS and CDR2 YFSETQ. V shed 2 bases and J shed 12 bases, with 26 bases lying between them. This CDR3 region has 16 residues. CDR3 DNA: TGCGCCAGCAGCTTAGGTGGGTTGGAGTCTGCTTGGGGAACTTTCTTT. Its translation: CASSLGGLESAWGTFF. The complete variable domain, with remaining parts taken from reference TRBV5-1 and TRBJ1-1, reads KAGVTQTPRYLIKTRGQQVTLSCSPISGHRSVSWYQQTPGQGLQFLFEYFSETQRNKGNFPGRFSGRQFSNSRSEMNVSTLELGDSALYLCASSLGGLESAWGTFFGQGTRLTVV.

This clone was detected a few times. The chain uses TRBV4-1 and TRBJ2-7; D is unresolved. The V gene lost 0 bases and the J gene lost 3 bases, with 9 bases spanning the gap. The germline CDR1 and CDR2 sequences are MGHRA and YSYEKL. The CDR3 contains 14 residues. The CDR3 loop reads CASSQDTPGYEQYF. CDR3 sequence (DNA): TGCGCCAGCAGCCAAGACACCCCGGGCTACGAGCAGTACTTC.

The chain links TRBV7-2 to TRBJ1-4; 7 bases line up with TRBD1. Germline trimming cut 7 bases from V and 0 bases from J; bases unmatched to any gene: 14. The CDR3 loop spans 18 amino acids. Looked up from germline, CDR1 is SGHTA and CDR2 is FQGNSA. As DNA, the CDR3 is TGTGCCAGCACCCCCAGGGGGGGTTCTAGCGCAACTAATGAAAAACTGTTTTTT. Residues: CASTPRGGSSATNEKLFF.

This rearrangement joins TRBV6-5 to TRBJ1-5, with D perhaps matching TRBD1 (6 bases). The length of the CDR3 is 15 residues. Per the germline V gene, CDR1 is MNHEY and CDR2 is SVGAGI. The V end was cut by 4 bases, the J end by 11 bases, with 21 bases between. CDR3 protein: CASSSPTGPLVAQHF. The CDR3 nucleotides are TGTGCCAGCAGTTCTCCCACAGGGCCTTTGGTAGCCCAGCATTTT.

V is TRBV25-1 and J is TRBJ1-2; D perhaps matches TRBD1 (5 bases). The CDR3 is 12 amino acids. Trimming stripped 6 bases from V and 5 bases from J, with 10 bases between. Looked up from germline, CDR1 is MGHDK and CDR2 is SYGVNS. The CDR3 here is CASSLDSYGYTF. CDR3 nucleotides: TGTGCCAGCAGCCTAGACAGTTATGGCTACACCTTC.

The genes are TRBV6-5 and TRBJ1-5; D remains ambiguous. V dropped 6 bases and J dropped 4 bases, with 10 bases sitting between them. The CDR3 consists of 13 residues. Germline CDR1 reads MNHEY; CDR2 reads SVGAGI. CDR3 amino acids: CASRETRNQPQHF. CDR3 sequence (DNA): TGTGCCAGCAGGGAGACACGAAATCAGCCCCAGCATTTT.

The rearrangement joins TRBV4-2 to TRBJ1-2; 7 bases map to TRBD1. CDR1 is LGHNA, CDR2 YNFKEQ, per germline. The V segment lost 0 bases and the J segment 4 bases; nucleotides outside the gene matches: 17. The length of the CDR3 is 19 residues. Here the CDR3 reads CASSQDRRDRASGGYGYTF. The CDR3 DNA follows: TGTGCCAGCAGCCAAGACCGCCGGGACAGAGCTTCGGGTGGCTATGGCTACACCTTC.

The count of this clone is one. J is TRBJ2-7 and V is TRBV11-2, with TRBD1 identical over 8 bases. The CDR3 has 16 amino acids. Germline CDR1 is SGHAT and CDR2 is FQNNGV. The ends lost 5 bases at V and 5 bases at J; junction bases unmatched: 14. The CDR3 spells CASSRLHTGGYDEQYF. Written as DNA, the CDR3 is TGTGCCAGCAGCCGTCTTCACACAGGGGGTTACGACGAGCAGTACTTC.

The rearrangement joins TRBV5-6 to TRBJ1-4; 8 nucleotides line up with TRBD1. Unmatched junction bases numbered 7, after V lost 5 bases and J lost 7 bases. The CDR3 is 14 residues long. Germline V gene sequence: CDR1 SGHDT, CDR2 YYEEEE. The CDR3 bases are TGTGCCAGCAGTAAAGGACAGGGCGGTGAAAAACTGTTTTTT. Residues: CASSKGQGGEKLFF. Supplemented by reference TRBV5-6 and TRBJ1-4, the full variable domain reads DAGVTQSPTHLIKTRGQQVTLRCSPKSGHDTVSWYQQALGQGPQFIFQYYEEEERQRGNFPDRFSGHQFPNYSSELNVNALLLGDSALYLCASSKGQGGEKLFFGSGTQLSVL.

The V and J genes are TRBV5-1 and TRBJ2-3, with D possibly called TRBD1 or TRBD2 (6 bases each). The CDR3 length is 19 residues. V shed 4 bases and J shed 2 bases, with 26 bases lying between them. Per the germline V gene, CDR1 is SGHRS and CDR2 is YFSETQ. CDR3 DNA: TGCGCCAGCAGCGGCGGATCCTACTTTGGGGGGACACACACAGATACGCAGTATTTT. Translating gives CASSGGSYFGGTHTDTQYF.

The chain is built from TRBV19 and TRBJ1-2; the D gene is possibly TRBD1 (6 bases). The ends were cut back, 4 bases at V and 4 bases at J, with 16 bases in the middle. The CDR3 length is 15 residues. Per the germline V gene, CDR1 is LNHDA and CDR2 is SQIVND (reference sequence). The CDR3 protein is CASSTPGGRPYGYTF. CDR3 nucleotide sequence: TGTGCCAGTAGTACCCCCGGGGGGCGCCCCTATGGCTACACCTTC.

The rearrangement links TRBV6-6 to TRBJ1-1; tentative D call: TRBD1 (5 bases). CDR3 size: 15 residues. Trimming removed 6 bases from V and 5 bases from J, with 19 bases in between. CDR1 and CDR2 from the germline V gene are MNHNY and SVGAGI (reference sequence). The CDR3 is CASRLTGPKGTEAFF. In DNA, the CDR3 is TGTGCCAGCAGACTTACAGGTCCTAAAGGTACTGAAGCTTTCTTT.

The chain uses TRBV19 and TRBJ1-1; no clear D. Germline V gene sequence: CDR1 LNHDA, CDR2 SQIVND (reference sequence). Trimming took off 7 bases at V and 0 bases at J, with 9 bases between the two ends. The CDR3 covers 13 residues. CDR3 sequence: CASKGQLNTEAFF. The CDR3 DNA sequence: TGTGCCAGTAAAGGGCAGCTGAACACTGAAGCTTTCTTT.

The chain joins TRBV20-1 to TRBJ2-7; D perhaps matches TRBD1 (5 bases). This CDR3 has 11 residues. Trimming took off 5 bases at V and 1 base at J, with 6 bases between the two ends. Germline V gene data show CDR1 as DFQATT and CDR2 as SNEGSKA (reference sequence). The CDR3 DNA sequence: TGCAGTGCTGGGGCATCCTACGAGCAGTACTTC. This gives the protein CSAGASYEQYF.

The chain links TRBV5-6 to TRBJ1-4; 7 bases fit TRBD1. V dropped 0 bases and J dropped 10; count of bases not matched to a gene: 9. Germline V CDR1 and CDR2: SGHDT, YYEEEE. The CDR3 loop spans 15 amino acids. In DNA form, the CDR3 reads TGTGCCAGCAGCTTGGACGGGACAGTCCTGGGAAAACTGTTTTTT. Amino acids: CASSLDGTVLGKLFF.

The V gene is TRBV6-1, the J gene TRBJ1-4; no clear D gene. Germline CDR1 is MNHNS and CDR2 is SASEGT. The CDR3 spans 14 residues. V was trimmed by 2 bases and J by 2 bases, leaving 6 bases between them. The CDR3, as DNA: TGTGCCAGCAGTGAACAGTTTACTAATGAAAAACTGTTTTTT. Its translation is CASSEQFTNEKLFF.

This chain joins TRBV7-3 and TRBJ2-1; 9 nucleotides agree with TRBD2. J gave up 0 bases and V 4 bases, and 4 bases lay outside the gene matches. The CDR3 sequence is 16 residues long. Per the germline V gene, CDR1 is SGHTA and CDR2 is FQGTGA. This CDR3 is CASSSLAGTSYNEQFF. DNA for the CDR3: TGTGCCAGCAGCTCGCTAGCGGGGACCTCCTACAATGAGCAGTTCTTC.

This clone was observed a handful of times. V is TRBV6-6 and J is TRBJ1-5, with no clear D. Trimming took 0 bases from V and 6 from J, leaving 6 bases between them. Per germline, CDR1 MNHNY and CDR2 SVGAGI (reference sequence). The CDR3 length is 13 residues. The CDR3 loop reads CASSYSDRQPQHF. DNA of the CDR3: TGTGCCAGCAGTTACTCCGACCGTCAGCCCCAGCATTTT.

The V call is TRBV5-1, the J call TRBJ1-2, with a weak D call TRBD1 (6 bases). V gave up 7 bases and J gave up 5 bases, with 24 bases separating them. The CDR3 is made up of 16 amino acids. Germline assignment: CDR1 SGHRS and CDR2 YFSETQ. The CDR3 here is CASSNMTGASFYGYTF. The CDR3, as DNA: TGCGCCAGCTCAAACATGACAGGAGCAAGCTTTTATGGCTACACCTTC.

This clone was recorded once. CDR3 sequence (DNA): TGTGCTAGTGGTTTGGTACGGCTAGCGGGGGGGCGGACAGATACGCAGTATTTT. This encodes CASGLVRLAGGRTDTQYF. This chain connects TRBV12-5 to TRBJ2-3; 12 bases agree with TRBD2. The germline CDR1 and CDR2 sequences are LGHNT and FRNRAP. The CDR3 extends over 18 amino acids. The junction had 7 bases not matched to a gene; V was cut back by 0 bases and J by 3 bases.